The clone carrying this T cell receptor beta chain occurred many times. What it recognizes is unknown. The CDR3 consists of 15 residues. Trimming took off 0 bases at V and 5 bases at J, with 14 bases between the two ends. Germline values: CDR1 MGHRA, CDR2 YSYEKL. TCRdb fed the multiplex PCR reads into MiXCR, producing one record per CDR3 protein. The sample holds 200,000 to 250,000 distinct CDR3 sequences, 32% seen once. Samples came from axillary lymph nodes draining the breast cancer. This specimen comes from a study of breast tumors, draining lymph nodes, adjacent tissues. Study-level findings and limits: The data were judged consistent with most tumor T cells coming from lymph node and expanding in tumor. Compared with basal-like, luminal-like tumors shared significantly more repertoire with nontumor tissue. Tumor TCR diversity was below lymph nodes but above nontumor tissue. Data only fit, rather than demonstrated, lymph node origin of most tumor T cells.

The clonotype was recovered from a female donor with breast cancer. Some clones in this sample may be carry-over from other donors' samples. The rearrangement uses TRBV4-1 and TRBJ2-7; D is uncertain. Material for sequencing was axillary lymph node tissue. In DNA form, the CDR3 reads TGCGCCAGCAGCCAAGAGATAGTAGCTCCCCACGAGCAGTACTTC. Its translation is CASSQEIVAPHEQYF.